The rows below give T cell receptor beta chains drawn from one sample of a study of T cell changes during pregnancy in multiple sclerosis. Data came from immunoSEQ multiplex PCR; TCRdb stores just in-frame clones and leaves some out. Of tens of thousands of clones listed, approximately 95% are singletons. This specimen was peripheral blood, taken in the first trimester of pregnancy. These receptors all come from a female donor with multiple sclerosis, enrolled in a pregnancy study. The CDR3 runs from the conserved cysteine through the conserved F or W. A D gene is named only where the DNA matches it firmly.

D | J | V | DNA | CDR3
NA | TRBJ1-3 | TRBV6-1 | TGTGCCAGCAGTGAAGGATGGATGGAGATCTCTGGAAACACCATATATTTT | CASSEGWMEISGNTIYF
NA | TRBJ2-1 | TRBV7-7 | TGTGCCAGCAGCCTTGGACTCAGAGACTACAATGAGCAGTTCTTC | CASSLGLRDYNEQFF
TRBD1 | TRBJ2-7 | TRBV19 | TGTGCCAGTAGTGCCGGACAGGGGCCCTACGAGCAGTACTTC | CASSAGQGPYEQYF
NA | TRBJ2-7 | TRBV30 | TGTGCCTGGACCAACGCCCTGAACAGCTACGAGCAGTACTTC | CAWTNALNSYEQYF
NA | TRBJ2-7 | TRBV5-4 | TGTGCCAGCAGCTTGGCACAGGGCCTGTCCTACGAGCAGTACTTC | CASSLAQGLSYEQYF
NA | TRBJ1-1 | TRBV6-4 | TGTGCCAGCAGGCGAGAGGGCTACACTGAAGCTTTCTTT | CASRREGYTEAFF
NA | TRBJ1-5 | TRBV7-8 | TGTGCCAGCAGCCCCTACAGCAATCAGCCCCAGCATTTT | CASSPYSNQPQHF
TRBD2 | TRBJ2-1 | TRBV29-1 | TGCAGCCCTGTGGGGGTGGAGGGGACTAGCGGGACCTACAATGAGCAGTTCTTC | CSPVGVEGTSGTYNEQFF
TRBD2 | TRBJ2-1 | TRBV6-4 | TGTGCCAGCAGAGACCCATCGGGGGGGGATAGACCACACGGCGTATACAATGAGCAGTTCTTC | CASRDPSGGDRPHGVYNEQFF
TRBD2 | TRBJ2-1 | TRBV4-2 | TGTGCCAGCAGCTCCCTCCAACTAGCGGGGTACTACAATGAGCAGTTCTTC | CASSSLQLAGYYNEQFF
TRBD2 | TRBJ2-3 | TRBV19 | TGTGCCAGTAGCCAAGGGGCGAGACTAGCGGGGGGGCTGGGCACAGATACGCAGTATTTT | CASSQGARLAGGLGTDTQYF